One and the same sample provided the 17 T cell receptor beta chains below, sequenced in a study of long-term antiretroviral therapy in people with HIV. Investigators performed immunoSEQ version v3.0 at survey level. Sequencing used immunoSEQ multiplex PCR; TCRdb keeps in-frame clones, though not all of them. Here the sample spans some 18,000 clones, roughly 80% being singletons. The sequencing here drew on unsorted PBMCs, taken 0.6 years after starting antiretroviral therapy. These receptors were obtained from a woman between 18 and 29 years old with HIV.

This sequence joins TRBV30 and TRBJ1-5; D is unclear. The germline gives CDR1 GTSNPN, CDR2 SVGIG (reference sequence). Trimming shortened V by 1 base and J by 3 bases, and 7 bases separated the two germline ends. The CDR3 runs to 13 residues. The CDR3 reads CAWSGDDNQPQHF. In nucleotides, the CDR3 is TGTGCCTGGAGTGGCGATGACAATCAGCCCCAGCATTTT.

This chain connects TRBV19 to TRBJ1-1; D ambiguous. The CDR3 is 14 amino acids. Germline V gives CDR1 LNHDA, CDR2 SQIVND (reference sequence). The V end was cut by 0 bases, the J end by 3 bases, with 8 bases between. The CDR3 here is CASSIDSWDTEAFF. As DNA, the CDR3 is TGTGCCAGTAGTATAGACTCTTGGGACACTGAAGCTTTCTTT.

The chain links TRBV2 to TRBJ2-3; tentative D call: TRBD2 (7 bases). Germline V gene data show CDR1 as SNHLY and CDR2 as FYNNEI. The CDR3 runs to 14 residues. V was cut by 10 bases and J by 4 bases, with 18 bases left in between. The CDR3 sequence is CAIRKGGGADTQYF. The CDR3 DNA sequence: TGTGCCATACGGAAGGGGGGGGGCGCAGATACGCAGTATTTT.

The table lists this clone with a count of one. The chain carries TRBV5-1 and TRBJ2-1; 12 bases are shared with TRBD2. This CDR3 has 16 amino acids. CDR1 is SGHRS, CDR2 YFSETQ, per germline. V trimming: 1 base; J trimming: 4 bases; junction bases outside the gene matches: 3. CDR3 DNA: TGCGCCAGCAGCTTGCCTAGCGGGGGGGGTTACAATGAGCAGTTCTTC. It yields the protein CASSLPSGGGYNEQFF.

V gene TRBV18 combines with J gene TRBJ1-5; D is unclear. Germline CDR1 reads KGHSH; CDR2 reads LQKENI. V lost 3 bases to trimming and J lost 0 bases, with 6 bases between them. This CDR3 is 14 amino acids long. CDR3 amino acids: CASSPEDSNQPQHF. CDR3 nucleotides: TGTGCCAGCTCACCGGAGGATAGCAATCAGCCCCAGCATTTT. Using reference TRBV18 and TRBJ1-5 for the parts outside the CDR3, the full variable domain is NAGVMQNPRHLVRRRGQEARLRCSPMKGHSHVYWYRQLPEEGLKFMVYLQKENIIDESGMPKERFSAEFPKEGPSILRIQQVVRGDSAAYFCASSPEDSNQPQHFGDGTRLSIL.

A single count supports this clone. The chain links TRBV5-1 to TRBJ2-1; no reliable D call. The CDR3 extends over 15 amino acids. Trimming removed 0 bases from V and 3 bases from J, with 10 bases in between. CDR1 is SGHRS, CDR2 YFSETQ, per germline. This chain's CDR3 is CASSLESEIYNEQFF. CDR3 DNA: TGCGCCAGCAGCTTGGAGTCCGAAATCTACAATGAGCAGTTCTTC.

A single count supports this clone. The chain couples TRBV20-1 to TRBJ1-2; maybe TRBD1 (5 bases). V lost 5 bases and J 4 bases, leaving 8 bases between the germline ends. Germline-derived CDR1 and CDR2 are DFQATT and SNEGSKA (reference sequence). The CDR3 has 11 residues. The CDR3 loop reads CSALGLYGYTF. The CDR3 bases are TGCAGTGCTTTGGGACTCTATGGCTACACCTTC.

The V and J genes are TRBV7-9 and TRBJ1-1; TRBD1 matches at 7 bases. V gave up 6 bases and J gave up 1 base; unmatched junction bases: 8. CDR3 length: 15 amino acids. Per the germline V gene, CDR1 is SEHNR and CDR2 is FQNEAQ (reference sequence). CDR3 nucleotides: TGTGCCAGCAGTCAGCCGGGACAGTGGAACACTGAAGCTTTCTTT. It yields the protein CASSQPGQWNTEAFF.

The CDR3 loop reads CASGGQASGNTIYF. Written as DNA, the CDR3 is TGTGCCAGCGGGGGACAGGCCTCTGGAAACACCATATATTTT. V usage is TRBV11-2 and J usage is TRBJ1-3; 8 nucleotides match TRBD1. The trim removed 8 bases at V and 0 bases at J, leaving 3 bases unmatched. The germline V gene has CDR1 SGHAT and CDR2 FQNNGV. The CDR3 contains 14 residues. The full variable domain, its missing parts supplied by reference TRBV11-2 and TRBJ1-3, is EAGVAQSPRYKIIEKRQSVAFWCNPISGHATLYWYQQILGQGPKLLIQFQNNGVVDDSQLPKDRFSAERLKGVDSTLKIQPAKLEDSAVYLCASGGQASGNTIYFGEGSWLTVV.

The V gene is TRBV5-4, the J gene TRBJ2-2; the D call may be TRBD1 or TRBD2 (5 bases each). The germline CDR1 and CDR2 sequences are SGHNT and YYREEE (reference sequence). V dropped 0 bases and J dropped 5 bases, with 8 bases sitting between them. The CDR3 totals 14 residues. In DNA form, the CDR3 reads TGTGCCAGCAGCTTGGGAGGGGAGACCGGGGAGCTGTTTTTT. It specifies CASSLGGETGELFF.

There are a few counts of this clone. This sequence joins TRBV28 and TRBJ1-2; 9 bases align to TRBD1. Germline V gene sequence: CDR1 MDHEN, CDR2 SYDVKM. J lost 8 bases, V lost 7 bases, and 14 bases had no gene match. The CDR3 has 15 amino acids. This CDR3 reads CASTDPPGTGFGYTF. The CDR3 DNA reads TGTGCCAGCACCGACCCTCCAGGGACAGGGTTCGGCTACACCTTC.

The rearrangement joins TRBV18 to TRBJ1-2, with 8 bases fitting TRBD1. The CDR3 totals 15 residues. V was clipped by 3 bases and J by 2 bases; unmatched bases: 5. Germline V gene sequence: CDR1 KGHSH, CDR2 LQKENI. The chain's CDR3 is CASSPDRGQNYGYTF. DNA for the CDR3: TGTGCCAGCTCACCTGACAGGGGCCAGAACTATGGCTACACCTTC.

This clone was seen a handful of times. The chain combines TRBV9 with TRBJ2-3; 8 bases map to TRBD1. From germline, CDR1 is SGDLS and CDR2 YYNGEE. The V and J ends lost 4 bases and 0 bases, in that order; junction bases with no gene match: 7. The CDR3 is 16 residues long. DNA for the CDR3: TGTGCCAGCAGCATGGGGACAGGAGCTAGCACAGATACGCAGTATTTT. Translation gives CASSMGTGASTDTQYF.

The J gene is TRBJ1-1, the V gene TRBV7-2, with unresolved D. The CDR3 is 13 residues long. The V gene lost 2 bases and the J gene lost 4 bases, with 8 bases spanning the gap. Germline CDR1 SGHTA, CDR2 FQGNSA. The CDR3 sequence is CASSLRDFTEAFF. CDR3 sequence (DNA): TGTGCCAGCAGCTTAAGAGATTTCACTGAAGCTTTCTTT. Looking up the rest from reference TRBV7-2 and TRBJ1-1 gives the full variable domain: GAGVSQSPSNKVTEKGKDVELRCDPISGHTALYWYRQSLGQGLEFLIYFQGNSAPDKSGLPSDRFSAERTGGSVSTLTIQRTQQEDSAVYLCASSLRDFTEAFFGQGTRLTVV.

This clone occurred a few times. The chain is built from TRBV6-5 and TRBJ1-2; D possibly corresponds to TRBD1 (6 bases). V was cut by 4 bases and J by 8 bases, with 14 bases left in between. The CDR3 is made up of 13 amino acids. Germline V gene data show CDR1 as MNHEY and CDR2 as SVGAGI. CDR3 in DNA: TGTGCCAGCAGTTCATATGACAGGAACGGCTACACCTTC. Translated: CASSSYDRNGYTF.

This clone was counted a single time. The chain links TRBV11-2 to TRBJ2-2; 10 bases fit TRBD2. Germline V CDR1 and CDR2: SGHAT, FQNNGV. The junction had 1 base not matched to a gene; V was cut back by 6 bases and J by 3 bases. The CDR3 covers 14 residues. The CDR3 sequence: CASRLAGYTGELFF. CDR3 in DNA: TGTGCCAGCAGACTAGCGGGGTACACCGGGGAGCTGTTTTTT.

This clone has just one count. V is TRBV27 and J is TRBJ2-7; 10 positions agree with TRBD2. The CDR3 loop spans 17 amino acids. J was trimmed by 6 bases and V by 6 bases; bases with no gene match: 17. Germline V gene sequence: CDR1 MNHEY, CDR2 SMNVEV (reference sequence). The chain's CDR3 is CASSPVQSPGLATEQYF. For the CDR3, the DNA is TGTGCCAGCAGCCCAGTTCAGTCTCCGGGACTAGCGACCGAGCAGTACTTC.